Shown below are 25 T cell receptor beta chains from a single sample sequenced in a study of blood T cell repertoires in COVID-19. TCRdb's table, derived via immunoSEQ multiplex PCR, lists solely in-frame clones and lacks some. The table includes roughly 300,000 clones, 86% detected once. Material for sequencing was PBMCs or T cells enriched from blood (not recorded which). These receptors all stem from a woman in her forties with acute COVID-19.

The CDR3 sequence is CASSFSQGYEQYF. The CDR3 DNA reads TGTGCCAGCAGCTTTTCCCAGGGGTACGAGCAGTACTTC. The chain is built from TRBV11-1 and TRBJ2-7, with a possible D match to TRBD1 (6 bases). Germline V gives CDR1 SGHAT, CDR2 FQDESV (reference sequence). The CDR3 runs to 13 residues. Trimming pared 3 bases from V and 4 bases from J, leaving 10 bases between.

The rearrangement joins TRBV19 to TRBJ2-4; 9 bases agree with TRBD1. The CDR3 is made up of 15 amino acids. V shed 5 bases and J 7 bases; nucleotides not matched to a gene: 9. Germline values: CDR1 LNHDA, CDR2 SQIVND (reference sequence). The CDR3 nucleotides are TGTGCCAGTAGTGGAGGGGGACAGGGTGGGAACATTCAGTACTTC. This codes for CASSGGGQGGNIQYF.

The V and J genes are TRBV4-2 and TRBJ2-7; 8 nucleotides match TRBD1. The V and J ends lost 3 bases and 3 bases, in that order; junction bases with no gene match: 10. Germline loops: CDR1 LGHNA, CDR2 YNFKEQ. The CDR3 has 16 amino acids. As DNA, the CDR3 is TGTGCCAGCAGCCACGCCGGGGACAGGAACCACTACGAGCAGTACTTC. Translation gives CASSHAGDRNHYEQYF.

The chain carries TRBV19 and TRBJ2-5; TRBD2 aligns across 8 bases. With V trimmed by 3 bases and J by 5 bases, 8 bases remained unmatched. The CDR3 has 15 residues. In germline, CDR1 is LNHDA, CDR2 SQIVND (reference sequence). CDR3 amino acids: CASSISGRAEETQYF. CDR3 coding DNA: TGTGCCAGTAGTATCTCCGGGAGGGCCGAGGAGACCCAGTACTTC.

J is TRBJ1-2 and V is TRBV10-3; tentative D call: TRBD1 (6 bases). CDR1 is ENHRY, CDR2 SYGVKD, per germline. With 7 bases removed from V and 5 bases from J, the gap between germline ends came to 14 bases. The CDR3 has 13 residues. The CDR3 here is CAITLDRQYGYTF. CDR3 DNA: TGTGCCATCACGTTGGACAGACAGTATGGCTACACCTTC.

The V gene is TRBV7-9, the J gene TRBJ1-6, with 7 bases fitting TRBD1. The germline gives CDR1 SEHNR, CDR2 FQNEAQ (reference sequence). The CDR3 is 15 amino acids. Trimming removed 5 bases from V and 7 bases from J; junction bases left unmatched: 8. The CDR3, as DNA: TGTGCCAGCAGCCCAAGACAGGGCGAGAATTCACCCCTCCACTTT. It yields the protein CASSPRQGENSPLHF.

The CDR3 sequence: CAGAERERSGEQYF. For the CDR3, the DNA is TGTGCCGGCGCCGAGCGGGAGAGGTCGGGCGAGCAGTACTTC. V is TRBV28 and J is TRBJ2-7, with 8 bases aligning to TRBD2. V lost 11 bases and J lost 6; bases outside the gene matches: 15. The V gene's germline CDR1 is MDHEN and CDR2 SYDVKM. CDR3 size: 14 residues.

This clone was found a few times. The chain uses TRBV11-2 and TRBJ1-1; no definite D call. Germline V CDR1 and CDR2: SGHAT, FQNNGV. The CDR3 is made up of 13 amino acids. V was pared by 7 bases and J by 6 bases, with 15 bases between. In DNA form, the CDR3 reads TGTGCCAGCACCCCAACGGTGAGCGCTGAAGCTTTCTTT. It yields the protein CASTPTVSAEAFF.

The V and J genes are TRBV18 and TRBJ1-2; a possible D gene is TRBD1 (6 bases). CDR3 length: 15 residues. CDR1 is KGHSH, CDR2 LQKENI, per germline. The V end lost 0 bases, the J end lost 3 bases, and 11 bases lay between the germline ends. The CDR3 DNA is TGTGCCAGCTCACCACCTAACAGGGATGACTATGGCTACACCTTC. Translation gives CASSPPNRDDYGYTF.

The DNA for the CDR3 is TGTGCCAGCAGCTCAATGACAGGGGAAACTGGAAACACCATATATTTT. It translates to CASSSMTGETGNTIYF. The rearrangement uses TRBV7-9 and TRBJ1-3, with 8 nucleotides matching TRBD1. This CDR3 region has 16 residues. With V trimmed by 4 bases and J by 2 bases, 7 bases remained unmatched. Germline V lookup: CDR1 SEHNR, CDR2 FQNEAQ (reference sequence). The whole variable domain, remainder taken from reference TRBV7-9 and TRBJ1-3, is DTGVSQNPRHKITKRGQNVTFRCDPISEHNRLYWYRQTLGQGPEFLTYFQNEAQLEKSRLLSDRFSAERPKGSFSTLEIQRTEQGDSAMYLCASSSMTGETGNTIYFGEGSWLTVV.

CDR3 nucleotide sequence: TGTGCCAGCAGTGAGCGGGACAGGGCTTTTGGCAATCAGCCCCAGCATTTT. Translation: CASSERDRAFGNQPQHF. V usage is TRBV6-1 and J usage is TRBJ1-5; 9 nucleotides line up with TRBD1. The CDR3 runs to 17 residues. Unmatched junction bases numbered 8, after V lost 3 bases and J lost 2 bases. Germline CDR1 reads MNHNS; CDR2 reads SASEGT.

A word on this clone: Distinct nucleotide sequences in the sample also encode this CDR3. This sequence joins TRBV18 and TRBJ1-2; 8 bases map to TRBD1. The CDR3 runs 13 residues. Germline V lookup: CDR1 KGHSH, CDR2 LQKENI. V lost 3 bases to trimming and J lost 5 bases; unmatched junction nucleotides: 2. In DNA, the CDR3 is TGTGCCAGCTCACCGGGACAGGAATATGGCTACACCTTC. This sequence encodes CASSPGQEYGYTF.

This chain uses TRBV27 with TRBJ1-2; D is unresolved. Trimming removed 6 bases from V and 4 bases from J, with 12 bases in between. Germline V gene sequence: CDR1 MNHEY, CDR2 SMNVEV (reference sequence). There are 13 residues in the CDR3. DNA of the CDR3: TGTGCCAGCAGCTCCTCCGGTAGCTATGGCTACACCTTC. Protein: CASSSSGSYGYTF.

The rearrangement uses TRBV12-3 or TRBV12-4 and TRBJ1-1; no definite D call. The CDR3 is 12 residues long. V was cut by 8 bases and J by 3 bases, with 10 bases left in between. CDR3 protein: CASRGRDTEAFF. The CDR3 DNA reads as TGTGCCAGCCGGGGAAGGGACACTGAAGCTTTCTTT.

The genes are TRBV7-9 and TRBJ1-1; the D gene is possibly TRBD1 (5 bases). The V gene lost 3 bases and the J gene lost 1 base, with 6 bases spanning the gap. CDR3 size: 13 residues. Germline V gene lookup returns CDR1 SEHNR and CDR2 FQNEAQ (reference sequence). CDR3 DNA: TGTGCCAGCAGCTTCAGGGAGAACACTGAAGCTTTCTTT. It encodes CASSFRENTEAFF. Filled out from reference TRBV7-9 and TRBJ1-1, the complete variable domain reads DTGVSQNPRHKITKRGQNVTFRCDPISEHNRLYWYRQTLGQGPEFLTYFQNEAQLEKSRLLSDRFSAERPKGSFSTLEIQRTEQGDSAMYLCASSFRENTEAFFGQGTRLTVV.

The chain is built from TRBV19 and TRBJ1-1, with D tentatively TRBD1 (6 bases). V dropped 5 bases and J dropped 0 bases, with 13 bases sitting between them. The CDR3 totals 15 residues. The V gene's germline CDR1 is LNHDA and CDR2 SQIVND (reference sequence). The CDR3 spells CASSARQVLNTEAFF. The CDR3 DNA sequence: TGTGCCAGTAGTGCCCGACAGGTTCTGAACACTGAAGCTTTCTTT.

This clone was counted a few times. The genes are TRBV19 and TRBJ1-4; 7 bases agree with TRBD1. Trimming took 5 bases from V and 3 from J; bases not matched to a gene: 6. This CDR3 region has 15 residues. CDR1 is LNHDA, CDR2 SQIVND, per germline (reference sequence). CDR3 region: CASSSSTGSNEKLFF. CDR3 DNA: TGTGCCAGTAGTTCTTCGACAGGGTCTAATGAAAAACTGTTTTTT. Drawing the rest from reference TRBV19 and TRBJ1-4, the complete variable domain is DGGITQSPKYLFRKEGQNVTLSCEQNLNHDAMYWYRQDPGQGLRLIYYSQIVNDFQKGDIAEGYSVSREKKESFPLTVTSAQKNPTAFYLCASSSSTGSNEKLFFGSGTQLSVL.

The chain combines TRBV3-1 (or the pseudogene TRBV3-2) with TRBJ1-3; D gene uncertain. Germline V gene data show CDR1 as LGHDT and CDR2 as YNNKEL (reference sequence). V lost 3 bases and J lost 3, with 12 bases in between. This CDR3 is built from 15 residues. CDR3 coding DNA: TGTGCCAGCAGCCAGGAGGTTTTGAATGGAAACACCATATATTTT. Translated: CASSQEVLNGNTIYF.

V and J are TRBV5-4 and TRBJ2-2; 15 nucleotides line up with TRBD2. This CDR3 spans 15 amino acids. V dropped 4 bases and J dropped 6; count of bases not matched to a gene: 1. CDR1 and CDR2 from the germline V gene are SGHNT and YYREEE (reference sequence). The CDR3 bases are TGTGCCAGCAGCGGGACTAGCGGGGGGTCCGGGGAGCTGTTTTTT. It translates to CASSGTSGGSGELFF.

The chain has TRBV19 and TRBJ2-2; 13 bases match TRBD2. Germline CDR1 reads LNHDA; CDR2 reads SQIVND (reference sequence). The junction had 9 bases not matched to a gene; V was cut back by 3 bases and J by 2 bases. The CDR3 spans 19 residues. DNA for the CDR3: TGTGCCAGTAGTATCAAGGGAACTAGCGGGAGGGTAAACACCGGGGAGCTGTTTTTT. Translating gives CASSIKGTSGRVNTGELFF.

In its sample, this clone was seen once. The V call is TRBV11-2, the J call TRBJ2-1; perhaps TRBD2 as D (5 bases). From germline, CDR1 is SGHAT and CDR2 FQNNGV. This CDR3 spans 17 amino acids. V lost 0 bases and J 0 bases, leaving 12 bases between the germline ends. CDR3 DNA: TGTGCCAGCAGCTTAGATCAACGGAGGAGCTCCTACAATGAGCAGTTCTTC. It encodes CASSLDQRRSSYNEQFF.

V and J are TRBV7-9 and TRBJ2-7; D perhaps matches TRBD2 (5 bases). The CDR3 sequence is 15 residues long. Trimming shortened V by 1 base and J by 0 bases, and 10 bases separated the two germline ends. Germline CDR1 reads SEHNR; CDR2 reads FQNEAQ (reference sequence). The chain's CDR3 is CASSLGSGSSYEQYF. The CDR3 nucleotides are TGTGCCAGCAGCTTAGGCTCGGGGAGCTCCTACGAGCAGTACTTC.

The count of this clone is one. The V gene is TRBV2, the J gene TRBJ1-3; 8 bases match TRBD1. V was clipped by 6 bases and J by 4 bases; unmatched bases: 5. The length of the CDR3 is 14 residues. The germline V gene has CDR1 SNHLY and CDR2 FYNNEI. The CDR3 region has the DNA TGTGCCAGCAGGGGACAGGACAAAGGAAACACCATATATTTT. It specifies CASRGQDKGNTIYF.

The genes are TRBV21-1 and TRBJ1-5; TRBD1 is the table's D call and was not checked against the DNA. TRBV21-1 is annotated as a pseudogene. The CDR3 spans 15 residues. CDR3 loop: CASSNRDTYDQPQHF. The CDR3 bases are TGTGCCAGCAGCAACCGGGACACCTACGATCAGCCCCAGCATTTT.

As DNA, the CDR3 is TGCGCCAGCAGCTTGGGACTAGCGGGGGAGGACAATGAGCAGTTCTTC. This sequence encodes CASSLGLAGEDNEQFF. V usage is TRBV5-1 and J usage is TRBJ2-1; 12 bases agree with TRBD2. The V gene's germline CDR1 is SGHRS and CDR2 YFSETQ. The CDR3 has 16 residues. With 0 bases clipped from V and 5 bases from J, the junction kept 3 bases outside the gene matches.